The present T cell receptor (beta chain) was sequenced within a study of T cells of healthy individuals. This CDR3 comprises 15 residues. Trimming took off 1 base at V and 3 bases at J, with 12 bases between the two ends. The germline gives CDR1 KGHSH, CDR2 LQKENI. TCRdb processed the 5' RACE reads anew with MiXCR; each CDR3 protein has one entry. The table includes over 95,000 distinct CDR3 sequences, approximately 15% detected once. This sequence was found in a human donor in good health. This chain uses TRBV18 with TRBJ2-5; a possible D gene is TRBD1 (6 bases). The CDR3 reads CASSPQLNREETQYF. Here the CDR3 DNA reads TGTGCCAGCTCACCACAGCTCAACAGGGAAGAGACCCAGTACTTC.